These 18 T cell receptor beta chains were all obtained from the same sample, sequenced in a study of blood T cells in healthy people across ages. Alongside a J-beta primer mix, a sample-barcoded 5' primer served in a second PCR lasting roughly 6 to 12 cycles. In TCRdb, the 5' RACE reads were re-called with MiXCR into one record per CDR3 protein. The sample carries more than 900,000 distinct CDR3 sequences, about 27% recorded once. This sample also belongs to another study, concerning T cells of mothers and their children.

Material for sequencing was blood. The source of these receptors is a woman in her 40s in good health.

This clonotype came up many times. The V gene is TRBV5-6, the J gene TRBJ1-4; unclear D gene. Germline V gene sequence: CDR1 SGHDT, CDR2 YYEEEE. The CDR3 loop spans 17 amino acids. With 3 bases removed from V and 0 bases from J, the gap between germline ends came to 15 bases. This CDR3 is CASSSSSLRATNEKLFF. Written as DNA, the CDR3 is TGTGCCAGCAGCTCCAGTTCTCTGCGTGCAACTAATGAAAAACTGTTTTTT.

This chain links TRBV7-3 with TRBJ2-3; 9 bases agree with TRBD2. The J segment lost 0 bases and the V segment lost 3 bases, leaving 10 bases of the junction unmatched. This CDR3 region has 18 residues. Germline CDR1 and CDR2: SGHTA and FQGTGA. The CDR3 coding sequence is TGTGCCAGCAGCTTGGGGCTAGCGGGAATCCCTAGCACAGATACGCAGTATTTT. The encoded protein is CASSLGLAGIPSTDTQYF.

CDR3 in DNA: TGTGCCAGCAGCTTACACTGGGGCTACACCTTC. Its protein is CASSLHWGYTF. The J gene is TRBJ1-2, the V gene TRBV7-2; D not certain. CDR1 and CDR2 (germline): SGHTA, FQGNSA. V lost 2 bases and J 8 bases, leaving 6 bases between the germline ends. The CDR3 is made up of 11 amino acids.

In its sample, this clonotype was seen a few times. V usage is TRBV4-1 and J usage is TRBJ2-5; TRBD2 matches 7 bases. CDR3 length equals 16 residues. In germline, CDR1 is MGHRA, CDR2 YSYEKL. Losses at the gene ends were 1 base for V and 1 base for J; bases not matched to a gene: 6. Here the CDR3 DNA reads TGCGCCAGCAGCCAAGCCGGGACTATAGTCCAAGAGACCCAGTACTTC. It codes for CASSQAGTIVQETQYF.

This clonotype was detected ten times or more. V is TRBV20-1 and J is TRBJ2-5; D possibly corresponds to TRBD1 (6 bases). The V end lost 5 bases, the J end lost 5 bases, and 15 bases lay between the germline ends. CDR1 is DFQATT, CDR2 SNEGSKA, per germline (reference sequence). The CDR3 totals 13 residues. In DNA form, the CDR3 reads TGCAGTGCTGTGACAGGTTGGGGTGAGACCCAGTACTTC. Amino acid sequence: CSAVTGWGETQYF.

This clonotype was found many times. The V and J genes are TRBV10-3 and TRBJ1-2, with TRBD1 identical over 7 bases. Germline assignment: CDR1 ENHRY and CDR2 SYGVKD. The V and J ends lost 3 bases and 2 bases, in that order; junction bases with no gene match: 6. There are 15 residues in the CDR3. The DNA of the CDR3 is TGTGCCATCAGTGATAGGGCGACAGGGAACTATGGCTACACCTTC. This gives the protein CAISDRATGNYGYTF.

This chain joins TRBV18 and TRBJ1-1; no clear D gene. The ends were cut back, 3 bases at V and 1 base at J, with 12 bases in the middle. This CDR3 is built from 15 residues. Germline CDR1 is KGHSH and CDR2 is LQKENI. The CDR3 DNA sequence: TGTGCCAGCTCACCGTCGGCACGGTCGAACACTGAAGCTTTCTTT. This gives the protein CASSPSARSNTEAFF.

This sequence joins TRBV7-9 and TRBJ2-1; 8 bases align to TRBD2. Germline V gives CDR1 SEHNR, CDR2 FQNEAQ (reference sequence). The CDR3 is made up of 16 amino acids. After removal of 2 bases from V and 8 bases from J, the junction contained 11 bases not matched to a gene. CDR3 amino acids: CASSLIGSGSTDEQFF. In DNA, the CDR3 is TGTGCCAGCAGCTTAATCGGGAGCGGGAGTACGGATGAGCAGTTCTTC. The full variable domain, with the rest looked up from reference TRBV7-9 and TRBJ2-1, is DTGVSQNPRHKITKRGQNVTFRCDPISEHNRLYWYRQTLGQGPEFLTYFQNEAQLEKSRLLSDRFSAERPKGSFSTLEIQRTEQGDSAMYLCASSLIGSGSTDEQFFGPGTRLTVL.

Many counts were recorded for this clonotype. The chain recombines TRBV7-9 with TRBJ2-1; TRBD1 aligns across 7 bases. The CDR3 sequence is 17 residues long. CDR1 SEHNR and CDR2 FQNEAQ come from the germline V gene (reference sequence). With 5 bases clipped from V and 8 bases from J, the junction kept 18 bases outside the gene matches. The DNA of the CDR3 is TGTGCCAGCAGCCACCAAGCTTGGGACAGCGTACTGGATGAGCAGTTCTTC. Its translation is CASSHQAWDSVLDEQFF.

The V call is TRBV6-6, the J call TRBJ1-2; weak D call: TRBD1 (6 bases). V dropped 6 bases and J dropped 4 bases, with 12 bases sitting between them. This CDR3 has 13 amino acids. The germline V gene has CDR1 MNHNY and CDR2 SVGAGI (reference sequence). The CDR3: CASRDRTIYGYTF. CDR3 sequence (DNA): TGTGCCAGCAGGGACAGAACAATCTATGGCTACACCTTC.

V usage is TRBV20-1 and J usage is TRBJ2-7; D not resolved. Germline V gene sequence: CDR1 DFQATT, CDR2 SNEGSKA (reference sequence). V was pared by 4 bases and J by 4 bases, with 11 bases between. The CDR3 has 12 amino acids. The CDR3: CSATATVYEQYF. DNA of the CDR3: TGCAGTGCTACGGCCACTGTTTACGAGCAGTACTTC.

This clonotype has only a few counts. The chain links TRBV12-3 or TRBV12-4 to TRBJ1-3; D not certain. The CDR3 length is 15 residues. The germline V and J ends were trimmed by 5 bases and 0 bases, with 11 bases remaining between them. Here the CDR3 reads CASSPGSTSGNTIYF. In DNA, the CDR3 is TGTGCCAGCAGTCCCGGGTCCACCTCTGGAAACACCATATATTTT.

This clonotype has ten or more counts. The V gene is TRBV28, the J gene TRBJ2-1, with D uncertain. Trimming shortened V by 8 bases and J by 3 bases, and 8 bases separated the two germline ends. The CDR3 is 12 amino acids. Germline CDR1 is MDHEN and CDR2 is SYDVKM. The CDR3 here is CASYGNYNEQFF. Written as DNA, the CDR3 is TGTGCCAGCTATGGGAACTACAATGAGCAGTTCTTC.

This clonotype was detected only a few times. This chain connects TRBV29-1 to TRBJ2-6; perhaps TRBD1 as D (5 bases). The V end was cut by 3 bases, the J end by 2 bases, with 5 bases between. Per germline, CDR1 SQVTM and CDR2 ANQGSEA. This CDR3 comprises 13 residues. In nucleotides, the CDR3 is TGCAGCGTTGACAGGGCTGGGGCCAACGTCCTGACTTTC. Translation: CSVDRAGANVLTF.

The V gene is TRBV4-1, the J gene TRBJ2-3; D ambiguous. The germline gives CDR1 MGHRA, CDR2 YSYEKL. The CDR3 loop spans 16 amino acids. With 1 base removed from V and 1 base from J, the gap between germline ends came to 12 bases. The CDR3 DNA reads as TGCGCCAGCAGCCAAGTCGAGGCGATGCGCACAGATACGCAGTATTTT. This translates into CASSQVEAMRTDTQYF.

This clonotype was counted many times. The chain links TRBV7-2 to TRBJ2-6; the D is unclear. Germline CDR1 SGHTA, CDR2 FQGNSA. Trimming shortened V by 5 bases and J by 0 bases, and 8 bases separated the two germline ends. The CDR3 is 15 amino acids. The CDR3 nucleotides are TGTGCCAGCAGCCTGCCGAACTCTGGGGCCAACGTCCTGACTTTC. It encodes CASSLPNSGANVLTF.

This clonotype was seen a single time. This chain uses TRBV5-6 with TRBJ2-5; 11 bases fit TRBD1. This CDR3 is 16 amino acids long. Germline values: CDR1 SGHDT, CDR2 YYEEEE. The V gene end was trimmed by 0 bases and the J gene end by 4 bases; junction bases not matched to a gene: 5. The CDR3 coding sequence is TGTGCCAGCAGCTTGGTGTCGGGACAGGGGGGAGAGACCCAGTACTTC. Its translation is CASSLVSGQGGETQYF.

The genes are TRBV4-2 and TRBJ2-1; 12 positions agree with TRBD2. CDR1 LGHNA and CDR2 YNFKEQ come from the germline V gene. The CDR3 has 18 residues. With V trimmed by 0 bases and J by 6 bases, 9 bases remained unmatched. As DNA, the CDR3 is TGTGCCAGCAGCCAAGACCCGCTAGCGGGGGGGATTAGCAATGAGCAGTTCTTC. The encoded protein is CASSQDPLAGGISNEQFF.